The 20 T cell receptor beta chains below were found in one sample sequenced in a study of shared clonotypes between healthy human individuals. The naive CD8 subset, CD45RO-negative cells positively selected for CCR7, excluded terminally differentiated effector memory CD45RA+ cells. Data came from immunoSEQ multiplex PCR; TCRdb stores just in-frame clones and leaves some out. The sample contains about 750,000 clones, around 92% of which appear only once. The sequencing input was naive CD8+ T cells sorted from blood. These TCRs come from a man between 25 and 39 years old in good health.

The chain has TRBV14 and TRBJ2-7; D is perhaps TRBD1 (6 bases). Trimming removed 2 bases at V and 3 bases at J, with 20 bases between. Germline V lookup: CDR1 SGHDN, CDR2 FVKESK. CDR3 size: 17 residues. Here the CDR3 DNA reads TGTGCCAGCAGCCAAATTGGGGGCAGGAAAGGGGGCTACGAGCAGTACTTC. Translated: CASSQIGGRKGGYEQYF.

The chain recombines TRBV6-1 with TRBJ2-7; a weak D match, TRBD1 (6 bases). CDR1 and CDR2 (germline): MNHNS, SASEGT. The CDR3 spans 14 residues. Trimming removed 6 bases from V and 3 bases from J, with 15 bases in between. The CDR3 region has the DNA TGTGCCAGCAGGGGACATACGCTGAACTACGAGCAGTACTTC. It encodes CASRGHTLNYEQYF.

This clone occurred once. The chain couples TRBV29-1 to TRBJ1-1; TRBD1 is a possible D gene (5 bases). Germline V CDR1 and CDR2: SQVTM, ANQGSEA. V was shortened by 3 bases and J by 4 bases, with 12 bases between the two germline ends. The CDR3 runs to 13 residues. For the CDR3, the DNA is TGCAGCGTTGAGATGCAGGGTGGCACTGAAGCTTTCTTT. This codes for CSVEMQGGTEAFF.

The chain has TRBV11-3 and TRBJ2-1; D is unclear. CDR1 and CDR2 (germline): SGHNT, YENEEA. Trimming removed 5 bases at V and 8 bases at J, with 13 bases between. CDR3 length equals 13 residues. CDR3 protein: CASSPDFGDEQFF. As DNA, the CDR3 is TGTGCCAGCAGCCCTGACTTTGGGGATGAGCAGTTCTTC.

This sequence joins TRBV9 and TRBJ2-1; D is perhaps TRBD2 (6 bases). Germline CDR1 reads SGDLS; CDR2 reads YYNGEE. V lost 3 bases and J 9 bases, leaving 13 bases between the germline ends. The CDR3 spans 13 residues. The CDR3 coding sequence is TGTGCCAGCAGCGGAGGAGGGAGACGTGAGCAGTTCTTC. Encoded protein: CASSGGGRREQFF.

This chain uses TRBV5-6 with TRBJ2-7, with D hard to call. Trimming cost V 5 bases and J 7 bases, with 10 bases left between them. This CDR3 has 11 residues. Germline V gene sequence: CDR1 SGHDT, CDR2 YYEEEE. The CDR3: CASRQGLEQYF. DNA for the CDR3: TGTGCCAGCAGACAAGGGTTGGAGCAGTACTTC. The full variable domain, rest sourced from reference TRBV5-6 and TRBJ2-7, is DAGVTQSPTHLIKTRGQQVTLRCSPKSGHDTVSWYQQALGQGPQFIFQYYEEEERQRGNFPDRFSGHQFPNYSSELNVNALLLGDSALYLCASRQGLEQYFGPGTRLTVT.

The chain is built from TRBV7-9 and TRBJ1-3; 7 bases are a match to TRBD1. This CDR3 has 17 residues. CDR1 and CDR2 (germline): SEHNR, FQNEAQ (reference sequence). Unmatched junction bases numbered 18, after V lost 5 bases and J lost 8 bases. As DNA, the CDR3 is TGTGCCAGCAGCGGATTTGTTGCGGACAGGAGGAGTCACACCATATATTTT. This codes for CASSGFVADRRSHTIYF.

The gene calls are TRBV5-6 and TRBJ1-5; 7 bases line up with TRBD1. Germline V gene data show CDR1 as SGHDT and CDR2 as YYEEEE. The CDR3 runs to 14 residues. The ends lost 2 bases at V and 9 bases at J; junction bases unmatched: 8. For the CDR3, the DNA is TGTGCCAGCAGCTTAGGGACAGCGACCGTGCCCCAGCATTTT. Amino acids: CASSLGTATVPQHF.

The rearrangement joins TRBV29-1 to TRBJ1-2; no definite D call. CDR3 length: 12 amino acids. The V end lost 6 bases, the J end lost 1 base, and 9 bases lay between the germline ends. The germline gives CDR1 SQVTM, CDR2 ANQGSEA. In nucleotides, the CDR3 is TGCAGCGTGTATGCGGTTAACTATGGCTACACCTTC. Translation gives CSVYAVNYGYTF.

The V call is TRBV7-8, the J call TRBJ2-1, with 8 nucleotides matching TRBD2. CDR1 SGHVS and CDR2 FQNEAQ come from the germline V gene. The V segment lost 0 bases and the J segment 6 bases; nucleotides outside the gene matches: 10. The CDR3 consists of 17 residues. CDR3 in DNA: TGTGCCAGCAGCTTAGCCCCTCCACTAGCGGACCTCAATGAGCAGTTCTTC. Encoded protein: CASSLAPPLADLNEQFF.

The chain couples TRBV2 to TRBJ2-4, with D unresolved. Germline loops: CDR1 SNHLY, CDR2 FYNNEI. CDR3 length: 14 residues. Trimming cost V 2 bases and J 1 base, with 6 bases left between them. The CDR3 loop is CASSENWAKNIQYF. CDR3 coding DNA: TGTGCCAGCAGTGAAAATTGGGCCAAAAACATTCAGTACTTC.

This chain links TRBV11-2 with TRBJ2-3; the D call may be TRBD1 or TRBD2 (5 bases each). Per the germline V gene, CDR1 is SGHAT and CDR2 is FQNNGV. The CDR3 is made up of 15 amino acids. The V gene lost 2 bases and the J gene lost 0 bases, with 9 bases spanning the gap. The CDR3 coding sequence is TGTGCCAGCAGCTTACGAGGGGAGAGCACAGATACGCAGTATTTT. It translates to CASSLRGESTDTQYF.

The chain combines TRBV29-1 with TRBJ1-1; 7 bases are a match to TRBD1. CDR3 size: 15 residues. Germline V gives CDR1 SQVTM, CDR2 ANQGSEA. With V trimmed by 7 bases and J by 4 bases, 15 bases remained unmatched. The CDR3 protein is CSGFRGGGDGTEAFF. In nucleotides, the CDR3 is TGCAGCGGGTTCAGGGGAGGGGGCGATGGCACTGAAGCTTTCTTT.

This chain uses TRBV7-9 with TRBJ2-5, with TRBD1 as a possible D gene (6 bases). Germline V gene sequence: CDR1 SEHNR, CDR2 FQNEAQ (reference sequence). The CDR3 is 15 amino acids. Trimming cost V 2 bases and J 4 bases, with 14 bases left between them. The CDR3, as DNA: TGTGCCAGCAGCTTACTCGAGGGGGAACGAGAGACCCAGTACTTC. This codes for CASSLLEGERETQYF.

CDR3 amino acids: CASSEYGSGYTF. The CDR3 bases are TGTGCCAGCAGTGAATATGGTAGTGGCTACACCTTC. The chain recombines TRBV2 with TRBJ1-2, with no clear D. The CDR3 has 12 amino acids. V lost 2 bases and J 7 bases, leaving 8 bases between the germline ends. The germline V gene has CDR1 SNHLY and CDR2 FYNNEI.

This clone was seen a single time. The CDR3 DNA sequence: TGTGCCAGCAGCTTAGCCACAGCCTACAATGAGCAGTTCTTC. It is translated as CASSLATAYNEQFF. The chain uses TRBV7-6 and TRBJ2-1; D ambiguous. Trimming left V 0 bases short and J 2 bases short, with 5 bases between. This CDR3 is built from 14 residues. CDR1 is SGHVS, CDR2 FNYEAQ, per germline.

This chain joins TRBV19 and TRBJ2-7; D may be TRBD1 or TRBD2 (5 bases each). CDR3 length equals 14 residues. Trimming stripped 5 bases from V and 2 bases from J, with 13 bases between. CDR1 LNHDA and CDR2 SQIVND come from the germline V gene (reference sequence). CDR3 loop: CASSPFGGTYEQYF. The CDR3 DNA is TGTGCCAGTAGTCCCTTTGGGGGAACCTACGAGCAGTACTTC.

The CDR3 region has the DNA TGCGCCAGCAGCACTAACACAGTTAAAGGTTATAGGGGGGCCAACGTCCTGACTTTC. This sequence encodes CASSTNTVKGYRGANVLTF. The chain recombines TRBV5-1 with TRBJ2-6, with unresolved D. This CDR3 contains 19 residues. The germline V and J ends were trimmed by 4 bases and 4 bases, with 24 bases remaining between them. Germline lookup yields CDR1 SGHRS and CDR2 YFSETQ.

J is TRBJ2-1 and V is TRBV29-1; 9 nucleotides align to TRBD2. The CDR3 is made up of 16 amino acids. CDR1 and CDR2 from the germline V gene are SQVTM and ANQGSEA. The J segment lost 8 bases and the V segment lost 0 bases, leaving 11 bases of the junction unmatched. The CDR3 reads CSVEDSSGSLFDEQFF. The DNA of the CDR3 is TGCAGCGTTGAAGACAGTAGCGGGAGTCTGTTCGATGAGCAGTTCTTC.

The V call is TRBV27, the J call TRBJ2-5, with 12 bases aligning to TRBD2. Germline assignment: CDR1 MNHEY and CDR2 SMNVEV (reference sequence). This CDR3 is 16 amino acids long. Trimming cost V 6 bases and J 0 bases; bases outside gene matches: 5. CDR3 residues: CASRDRLAGDQETQYF. CDR3 in DNA: TGTGCCAGCAGGGACCGACTAGCGGGAGACCAAGAGACCCAGTACTTC.